This T cell receptor beta chain was sequenced for a study of control samples from healthy donors and cancer patients. Trimming cost V 4 bases and J 4 bases, with 13 bases left between them. CDR3 length: 14 residues. CDR1 and CDR2 from the germline V gene are LGHDT and YNNKEL (reference sequence). TCRdb's table, derived via immunoSEQ multiplex PCR, lists solely in-frame clones and lacks some. The sample has roughly 150,000 clones, about 89% seen once. This clonotype was obtained from a man aged 30 to 39 in good health. The V call is TRBV3-1 (or the pseudogene TRBV3-2), the J call TRBJ1-1; TRBD1 might be the D (5 bases). The source material was blood. The CDR3 nucleotides are TGTGCCAGCAGCCTAGGGACCCCGAGCACTGAAGCTTTCTTT. Its translation: CASSLGTPSTEAFF.